This T cell receptor beta chain originates from a study of CD8 T cells in Susac syndrome. Only one count was recorded for this clonotype. RNA, at about 0.45 to 1 ug, was reverse transcribed with random hexamers. A single record per CDR3 protein comes from TCRdb applying MiXCR to the immunoSEQ multiplex PCR reads. The table lists some 150,000 distinct CDR3 sequences, roughly 95% of them singletons. The germline CDR1 and CDR2 sequences are LNHNV and YYDKDF (reference sequence). CDR3 length equals 14 residues. The V and J ends lost 0 bases and 6 bases respectively, with 9 bases between them. Specimen: CD8+ T cells from PBMCs. The TCR comes from a human donor with multiple sclerosis. V is TRBV15 and J is TRBJ1-5; unclear D gene. This CDR3 reads CATSREPSGQPQHF. DNA of the CDR3: TGTGCCACCAGCAGAGAACCATCAGGTCAGCCCCAGCATTTT. The whole variable domain, remainder taken from reference TRBV15 and TRBJ1-5, is DAMVIQNPRYQVTQFGKPVTLSCSQTLNHNVMYWYQQKSSQAPKLLFHYYDKDFNNEADTPDNFQSRRPNTSFCFLDIRSPGLGDTAMYLCATSREPSGQPQHFGDGTRLSIL.